The subject of this entry is one TCR beta chain. Its antigen is unknown. This specimen belongs to a study of vaccination and CD4 T cells after COVID-19. At the level of the study: Recovered patients in the cohort numbered six men and four women, two of them Hispanic. Sampling that followed vaccination took place a median around 71 days after dose two, within a range of 14 to 241.

TCRdb reprocessed the PCR reads via MiXCR and lists one record per CDR3 protein. The sample yields 20,000 to 25,000 distinct CDR3 sequences, around 57% seen once. Study-wide points: Post-vaccination, and not before, a median roughly 86% of reactive clones appeared in convalescent patients.

This CDR3 is 15 amino acids long. Germline V gene data show CDR1 as SGHRS and CDR2 as YFSETQ. V was pared by 0 bases and J by 0 bases, with 8 bases between. The source was CD4+ T cells from blood, collected before SARS-CoV-2 vaccination. The source is a human donor who had recovered from COVID-19. This chain uses TRBV5-1 with TRBJ2-3, with D unclear. The CDR3 DNA is TGCGCCAGCAGCTTGGACAACGGGAGCACAGATACGCAGTATTTT. This translates into CASSLDNGSTDTQYF.